The 27 T cell receptor beta chains below all came from one sample that was sequenced in a study of T cells in Graves' hyperthyroidism and ophthalmopathy (dated by TCRdb to about 2019). Library generation was performed with multiplex PCR. The sequencer was an Illumina HiSeq 2000. Amplification of TCR beta CDR3 regions was carried out from RNA transcripts. The TCR CDR3 was subjected to a first round of RT-PCR using the HTBI primer set and the Qiagen OneStep RT-PCR kit. TCRdb reanalyzed the raw reads on its own, using fastp at Q25 for trimming and MiXCR for clone calling, and kept in-frame beta chains. A single entry per CDR3 protein holds the most common genes and DNA from its merged rows. The table for this sample lists 310,000 or so distinct CDR3 sequences; around 15% of them were counted only once. The ten largest clones take up over 45% of the sample. Sample: blood. The receptor source for this set is a woman in her fifties or sixties with Graves' ophthalmopathy.

The rearrangement joins TRBV5-1 to TRBJ2-3; TRBD2 is a possible D gene (6 bases). The CDR3 spans 16 residues. The germline V gene has CDR1 SGHRS and CDR2 YFSETQ. The V end was cut by 0 bases, the J end by 3 bases, with 14 bases between. For the CDR3, the DNA is TGCGCCAGCAGCTTGGAGGTGCGGGGTTGGACAGATACGCAGTATTTT. Translated, it gives CASSLEVRGWTDTQYF. The whole variable domain, filled in from reference TRBV5-1 and TRBJ2-3, reads KAGVTQTPRYLIKTRGQQVTLSCSPISGHRSVSWYQQTPGQGLQFLFEYFSETQRNKGNFPGRFSGRQFSNSRSEMNVSTLELGDSALYLCASSLEVRGWTDTQYFGPGTRLTVL.

This clonotype has at least ten counts. The J gene is TRBJ2-1, the V gene TRBV20-1, with TRBD2 matching over 10 bases. This CDR3 has 15 residues. V trimming: 5 bases; J trimming: 5 bases; junction bases outside the gene matches: 9. Per the germline V gene, CDR1 is DFQATT and CDR2 is SNEGSKA (reference sequence). CDR3 nucleotide sequence: TGCAGTGCTTTAAGCGGGGGGGCCGCAGACAATGAGCAGTTCTTC. It is translated as CSALSGGAADNEQFF.

This clonotype was seen repeatedly, ten times or more. The rearrangement uses TRBV3-1 and TRBJ2-7; TRBD2 aligns across 9 bases. J gave up 3 bases and V 1 base, and 4 bases lay outside the gene matches. The CDR3 consists of 15 residues. Germline assignment: CDR1 LGHDT and CDR2 YNNKEL (reference sequence). CDR3 sequence reads: CASSQGLAGYYEQYF. DNA for the CDR3: TGTGCCAGCAGCCAAGGGCTAGCGGGATACTACGAGCAGTACTTC.

This clonotype was counted at least ten times. This chain uses TRBV5-8 with TRBJ2-5; D is possibly TRBD1 (6 bases). Between the trimmed V and J ends, which lost 5 bases and 4 bases, there was a span of 12 bases. CDR1 and CDR2 from the germline V gene are SGHTS and YDEGEE. The CDR3 has 13 amino acids. The CDR3 sequence is CASRGPGAETQYF. CDR3 DNA: TGTGCCAGCAGGGGTCCAGGGGCAGAGACCCAGTACTTC. The full variable domain, completed using reference TRBV5-8 and TRBJ2-5, is EAGVTQSPTHLIKTRGQQATLRCSPISGHTSVYWYQQALGLGLQFLLWYDEGEERNRGNFPPRFSGRQFPNYSSELNVNALELEDSALYLCASRGPGAETQYFGPGTRLLVL.

There are many counts of this clonotype. The rearrangement joins TRBV2 to TRBJ2-5; D may be TRBD1 (6 bases). Trimming left V 6 bases short and J 5 bases short, with 19 bases between. Germline-derived CDR1 and CDR2 are SNHLY and FYNNEI. The CDR3 has 15 amino acids. Here the CDR3 reads CASRPTGNQGETQYF. The CDR3 DNA sequence: TGTGCCAGCAGACCAACAGGGAATCAAGGGGAGACCCAGTACTTC.

The chain's CDR3 is CASSVADRELFF. The CDR3 DNA reads TGTGCCAGCAGTGTAGCGGACAGGGAGCTGTTTTTT. The chain joins TRBV28 to TRBJ2-2, with D possibly matching TRBD2 (6 bases). The CDR3 has 12 residues. Trimming removed 5 bases at V and 9 bases at J, with 10 bases between. Germline-derived CDR1 and CDR2 are MDHEN and SYDVKM.

This clonotype came up many times. This chain uses TRBV10-3 with TRBJ2-7; 7 positions match TRBD1. Germline CDR1 reads ENHRY; CDR2 reads SYGVKD. This CDR3 region has 14 residues. The trim removed 6 bases at V and 5 bases at J, leaving 10 bases unmatched. The CDR3 is CAIRPEGGYDEQYF. The CDR3 bases are TGTGCCATCAGACCAGAAGGGGGCTACGACGAGCAGTACTTC.

This clonotype turned up a few times. The chain carries TRBV11-2 and TRBJ2-7, with D possibly TRBD2 on 6 matching bases. This CDR3 region has 16 residues. The germline V gene has CDR1 SGHAT and CDR2 FQNNGV. The V gene lost 4 bases and the J gene lost 6 bases, with 22 bases spanning the gap. In nucleotides, the CDR3 is TGTGCCAGCAGCTCCCTAATTGGAGGGCGGGCGGCCGAGCAGTACTTC. Its protein is CASSSLIGGRAAEQYF.

The V gene is TRBV20-1, the J gene TRBJ2-3; 12 bases align to TRBD2. The CDR3 runs 16 residues. Looked up from germline, CDR1 is DFQATT and CDR2 is SNEGSKA (reference sequence). With V trimmed by 0 bases and J by 4 bases, 5 bases remained unmatched. CDR3 sequence reads: CSARDLAGGGPDTQYF. CDR3 nucleotides: TGCAGTGCTAGAGATCTAGCGGGAGGGGGACCAGATACGCAGTATTTT.

The chain is built from TRBV6-4 and TRBJ2-3; 9 bases line up with TRBD2. CDR1 is MRHNA, CDR2 SNTAGT, per germline. The CDR3 is made up of 14 amino acids. With 2 bases clipped from V and 4 bases from J, the junction kept 1 base outside the gene matches. CDR3 DNA sequence: TGTGCCAGCAGTGACGCGGGAGGGCCAGATACGCAGTATTTT. Protein: CASSDAGGPDTQYF.

The sample holds many counts of this clonotype. This rearrangement joins TRBV5-1 to TRBJ1-1; D remains ambiguous. V was clipped by 4 bases and J by 3 bases, with 25 bases between them. The CDR3 consists of 18 residues. The germline V gene has CDR1 SGHRS and CDR2 YFSETQ. CDR3 amino acids: CASSPNGWRSQGYTEAFF. The DNA of the CDR3 is TGCGCCAGCAGCCCAAATGGATGGAGGAGCCAAGGGTACACTGAAGCTTTCTTT.

V and J are TRBV2 and TRBJ2-5; D might be TRBD1 (5 bases). V shed 3 bases and J shed 2 bases, with 10 bases lying between them. This CDR3 spans 14 amino acids. The V gene's germline CDR1 is SNHLY and CDR2 FYNNEI. The CDR3 region has the DNA TGTGCCAGCAGTGACACAGGAATACAAGAGACCCAGTACTTC. The encoded protein is CASSDTGIQETQYF.

Comment on this clonotype: This could be a read error, since a much larger clone is one nucleotide away. This chain joins TRBV2 and TRBJ2-3; 12 positions agree with TRBD2. Germline V gene data show CDR1 as SNHLY and CDR2 as FYNNEI. The CDR3 contains 14 residues. V gave up 6 bases and J gave up 7 bases; unmatched junction bases: 5. As DNA, the CDR3 is TGTGCCAGCAGCCCGACTAGCGGGAGCCATACGCAGTATTTT. This gives the protein CASSPTSGSHTQYF.

The chain is built from TRBV5-1 and TRBJ1-4, with unresolved D. Germline CDR1 reads SGHRS; CDR2 reads YFSETQ. The length of the CDR3 is 15 residues. Deletions cut 3 bases from V and 4 bases from J, with 13 bases between. The DNA of the CDR3 is TGCGCCAGCAGCTCCGGCCTCCTTTTTAATGAAAAACTGTTTTTT. Encoded protein: CASSSGLLFNEKLFF.

This clonotype was seen repeatedly, ten times or more. The rearrangement links TRBV7-2 to TRBJ1-1; D gene ambiguous. The CDR3 consists of 14 residues. In germline, CDR1 is SGHTA, CDR2 FQGNSA. Trimming shortened V by 5 bases and J by 4 bases, and 14 bases separated the two germline ends. The CDR3 protein is CASSRPFLGTEAFF. CDR3 nucleotide sequence: TGTGCCAGCAGCCGCCCATTTTTGGGCACTGAAGCTTTCTTT.

The J gene is TRBJ1-2, the V gene TRBV3-1; D remains ambiguous. This CDR3 has 13 residues. Trimming removed 3 bases at V and 7 bases at J, with 12 bases between. Germline assignment: CDR1 LGHDT and CDR2 YNNKEL (reference sequence). In DNA, the CDR3 is TGTGCCAGCAGCCAGGCCCGAGTGGGTGGCTACACCTTC. The encoded protein is CASSQARVGGYTF.

This clonotype was detected ten times or more. V is TRBV24-1 and J is TRBJ1-2; 8 nucleotides agree with TRBD1. CDR1 KGHDR and CDR2 SFDVKD come from the germline V gene. The CDR3 covers 15 residues. The V segment lost 3 bases and the J segment 5 bases; nucleotides outside the gene matches: 7. Here the CDR3 DNA reads TGTGCCACCAGTGATCCGGACAGGGCGAATTATGGCTACACCTTC. The encoded protein is CATSDPDRANYGYTF.

This clonotype was detected a few times. This may stem from a read error, because a much larger clone lies one nucleotide away. This chain connects TRBV28 to TRBJ1-3; D unclear. The germline V gene encodes CDR1 MDHEN and CDR2 SYDVKM. The CDR3 extends over 16 amino acids. V was clipped by 2 bases and J by 0 bases, with 11 bases between them. The CDR3 DNA follows: TGTGCCAGCAGTTTACGCCACGGTGCCTCTGGAAACACCATATATTTT. Encoded protein: CASSLRHGASGNTIYF. Combining the CDR3 with reference TRBV28 and TRBJ1-3 gives the whole variable domain DVKVTQSSRYLVKRTGEKVFLECVQDMDHENMFWYRQDPGLGLRLIYFSYDVKMKEKGDIPEGYSVSREKKERFSLILESASTNQTSMYLCASSLRHGASGNTIYFGEGSWLTVV.

This clonotype appeared a few times. The chain recombines TRBV4-3 with TRBJ2-1; maybe TRBD2 (6 bases). The CDR3 consists of 14 residues. Trimming removed 5 bases from V and 4 bases from J, with 12 bases in between. Per germline, CDR1 LGHNA and CDR2 YSLEER. The DNA of the CDR3 is TGCGCCAGCAGCATGGGCGGGGAGTACAATGAGCAGTTCTTC. The encoded protein is CASSMGGEYNEQFF.

Here the CDR3 reads CATGQGLNTEAFF. The CDR3, as DNA: TGTGCCACGGGACAGGGTTTGAACACTGAAGCTTTCTTT. The chain carries TRBV27 and TRBJ1-1, with 9 bases aligning to TRBD1. The CDR3 has 13 amino acids. Unmatched junction bases numbered 3, after V lost 10 bases and J lost 0 bases. Germline V gene data show CDR1 as MNHEY and CDR2 as SMNVEV (reference sequence).

The J gene is TRBJ2-1, the V gene TRBV4-1, with 7 bases that match TRBD2. The trim removed 4 bases at V and 4 bases at J, leaving 7 bases unmatched. CDR1 is MGHRA and CDR2 is YSYEKL in the germline V gene. The CDR3 sequence is 15 residues long. DNA for the CDR3: TGCGCCAGCAGCCCGGGGACTAACCAATACAATGAGCAGTTCTTC. Its translation: CASSPGTNQYNEQFF.

This clonotype has a single count. The chain joins TRBV11-2 to TRBJ2-7, with 7 bases lining up with TRBD1. The CDR3 contains 15 residues. The V gene end was trimmed by 5 bases and the J gene end by 3 bases; junction bases not matched to a gene: 10. CDR1 is SGHAT, CDR2 FQNNGV, per germline. The DNA of the CDR3 is TGTGCCAGCAGCAAGACAGGGACGCAAAGCTACGAGCAGTACTTC. This translates into CASSKTGTQSYEQYF.

This clonotype is a singleton in its sample. Sequence at one end of the junction differs from germline and may be a read error. The chain is built from TRBV9 and TRBJ2-5; possible D gene TRBD1, 5 bases. The CDR3 runs 15 residues. The V gene's germline CDR1 is SGDLS and CDR2 YYNGEE. In nucleotides, the CDR3 is TGTGCCAGCAGCTTCTCCCCAGGGTCACAAGAGGCCCAGTACTTC. This gives the protein CASSFSPGSQEAQYF.

The CDR3 here is CASSLARAEAFF. CDR3 DNA: TGTGCCAGCAGTTTAGCTCGGGCTGAAGCTTTCTTT. The chain combines TRBV12-3 or TRBV12-4 with TRBJ1-1; no clear D gene. CDR3 length: 12 amino acids. V lost 0 bases, J lost 6 bases, and 5 bases lay in between.

This clonotype was seen repeatedly, ten times or more. The chain carries TRBV28 and TRBJ2-7, with D hard to call. Trimming removed 7 bases from V and 5 bases from J, with 18 bases in between. The length of the CDR3 is 14 residues. The germline V gene has CDR1 MDHEN and CDR2 SYDVKM. CDR3 sequence reads: CASIQPGEVNEQYF. For the CDR3, the DNA is TGTGCCAGCATCCAACCCGGAGAGGTTAACGAGCAGTACTTC.

Details on this clonotype: The junction departs from the called germline gene at one end, perhaps through a read error. V is TRBV27 and J is TRBJ2-4; D could derive from TRBD1 or TRBD2 (5 bases each). Looked up from germline, CDR1 is MNHEY and CDR2 is SMNVEV (reference sequence). The CDR3 loop spans 16 amino acids. The CDR3 region has the DNA TGTGCCAGCAGTTTGGGACCGGATTTAGCCAAAAACATTCGGTACTTC. This encodes CASSLGPDLAKNIRYF.

This clonotype has a count of ten or more. CDR3 nucleotide sequence: TGTGCCAGCCACACCCGGGGGACTGGAAACACCATATATTTT. Its translation: CASHTRGTGNTIYF. This chain uses TRBV18 with TRBJ1-3; weak D call: TRBD1 (5 bases). The CDR3 runs to 14 residues. Deletions cut 8 bases from V and 2 bases from J, with 13 bases between. Germline values: CDR1 KGHSH, CDR2 LQKENI.